This T cell receptor beta chain derives from a study of T cells in Graves' hyperthyroidism and ophthalmopathy. The CDR3 sequence is 17 residues long. Germline assignment: CDR1 SNHLY and CDR2 FYNNEI. The junction had 14 bases not matched to a gene; V was cut back by 3 bases and J by 7 bases. In its sample, this clonotype was seen many times. The definition of stable Graves' hyperthyroidism was no ophthalmopathy progression within 18 months. TCR beta CDR3 sequences were amplified from RNA transcripts. Initially, a first-round RT-PCR of the TCR CDR3 employed the HTBI primer set. TCRdb analysed the multiplex PCR reads with MiXCR anew, one entry per CDR3 protein. The sample contains about 740,000 distinct CDR3 sequences, around 15% of which appear only once.

The genes are TRBV2 and TRBJ2-2, with 7 bases that match TRBD2. The receptor was isolated from a young woman with Graves' hyperthyroidism. The sample taken for sequencing was blood. This chain's CDR3 is CASSDILAGDTFGELFF. The CDR3 DNA reads as TGTGCCAGCAGTGATATTTTGGCGGGAGATACGTTCGGGGAGCTGTTTTTT.